This T cell receptor beta chain emerged from a study of shared clonotypes between healthy human individuals. Participating donors were healthy, HIV-negative adults free of recent acute infections or vaccinations. The germline CDR1 and CDR2 sequences are SEHNR and FQNEAQ (reference sequence). The CDR3 runs 18 residues. In regard to this clone: One end of the junction varies from germline; a read error may be responsible.

Using immunoSEQ multiplex PCR, the repertoire was profiled, and TCRdb retains in-frame clones only, with some absent. The data contain about a million clones, around 76% of them singletons. The source is a man in his late teens or twenties in good health. The specimen sequenced was memory CD4+ T cells sorted from blood. Subset indicated: CD45RA-negative fraction. This chain joins TRBV7-9 and TRBJ2-1; 9 bases map to TRBD1. The CDR3 spells CVSPERDREPVGGNEQFF. CDR3 DNA: TGTGTCAGCCCGGAGCGGGACAGGGAGCCGGTTGGCGGCAATGAGCAGTTCTTC.